The rows below give T cell receptor beta chains drawn from one sample of a study of shared clonotypes between healthy human individuals. TCRdb keeps only in-frame clones here, not all; method: immunoSEQ multiplex PCR. The table has about 530,000 clones, nearly 80% seen once; the top ten hold about 12%. Sequences were obtained from PBMCs. These receptors were obtained from a middle-aged woman in good health. Some clones in this sample may be carry-over from other donors' samples. Both conserved end residues are part of each CDR3. A D gene is named only where the DNA matches it firmly. The size of a clone is reported for some rows only, either as once, few or many, or as a class for expanded clones.

D: TRBD2
J: TRBJ2-1
size: .
V: TRBV7-3
DNA: TGTGCCAGCAGCTCCGGGGGGACTAGTAGTTACAATGAGCAGTTCTTC
CDR3: CASSSGGTSSYNEQFF

D: .
J: TRBJ2-1
size: .
V: TRBV4-1
DNA: TGCGCCAGCAGCCAGCGGGACAATGAGCAGTTCTTC
CDR3: CASSQRDNEQFF

D: .
J: TRBJ2-7
size: once
V: TRBV7-3
DNA: TGTGCCAGCAGCTTAATTGGCCTGAGCCGCGAGCAGTACTTC
CDR3: CASSLIGLSREQYF

D: .
J: TRBJ2-5
size: .
V: TRBV10-3
DNA: TGTGCCATCAGTGATCTACGAGGGGAAGTTGAGACCCAGTACTTC
CDR3: CAISDLRGEVETQYF

D: .
J: TRBJ2-7
size: .
V: TRBV2
DNA: TGTGCCGGGTTAGATCCTCCTGGGGGGGAGCAGTACTTC
CDR3: CAGLDPPGGEQYF

D: .
J: TRBJ1-4
size: .
V: TRBV7-2
DNA: TGTGCCAGCAGCCGGGGGCGGGGCCTGGGAGCAACTAATGAAAAACTGTTTTTT
CDR3: CASSRGRGLGATNEKLFF

D: .
J: TRBJ1-2
size: few
V: TRBV7-9
DNA: TGTGCCAGCAGCTTAGATGCCGGGTATGGCTACACCTTC
CDR3: CASSLDAGYGYTF

D: .
J: TRBJ2-3
size: .
V: TRBV15
DNA: TGTGCCACCGAGGACCCTACGGAGGGGCGTACGCAGTATTTT
CDR3: CATEDPTEGRTQYF

D: .
J: TRBJ2-3
size: .
V: TRBV6-5
DNA: TGTGCCAGCAGTCCGAGCCTAAGCACAGATACGCAGTATTTT
CDR3: CASSPSLSTDTQYF

D: .
J: TRBJ2-7
size: .
V: TRBV5-6
DNA: TGTGCCAGCAGCTTTGACAGCTCCTACGAGCAGTACTTC
CDR3: CASSFDSSYEQYF

D: .
J: TRBJ2-7
size: .
V: TRBV28
DNA: TGTGCCAGCAGTTTTCGGGGGTACGAGCAGTACTTC
CDR3: CASSFRGYEQYF